The T cell receptor beta chain described here comes from a study of blood T cell repertoires in COVID-19. Data came from immunoSEQ multiplex PCR; TCRdb stores just in-frame clones and leaves some out. The table records around 190,000 clones, 89% of them present only once. V gave up 5 bases and J gave up 4 bases; unmatched junction bases: 9. Germline V CDR1 and CDR2: SEHNR, FQNEAQ (reference sequence). The CDR3 consists of 16 residues. The chain employs TRBV7-9 and TRBJ2-7; 12 bases are a match to TRBD2. The source material was peripheral blood. The sequence came from a man aged 18 to 29 who had recovered from COVID-19. Here the CDR3 reads CASSHSFGTSGYEQYF. In DNA, the CDR3 is TGTGCCAGCAGCCACTCCTTCGGGACTAGCGGGTACGAGCAGTACTTC.